This entry is about one T cell receptor (beta chain). What it recognizes is unknown. TCRdb redid the calling of the RACE reads with MiXCR, one entry per CDR3 protein. The profile shows roughly 100,000 distinct CDR3 sequences, 9.5% to 14% of them singletons. The sample is drawn from a study of human T cells and chemical hapten exposure. Indicated time point: pre-sensitization, week 0. Treatment of the sample: therapeutic diphenylcyclopropenone sensitization with weekly scalp DPC. The V end lost 2 bases, the J end lost 5 bases, and 9 bases lay between the germline ends. This CDR3 region has 12 residues. Germline CDR1 is DFQATT and CDR2 is SNEGSKA (reference sequence). Findings and caveats of the study: No alteration of TCRs above 1 in 1000 frequency was seen with DPC sensitization.

The sequence was collected from a woman aged 55-69 years with alopecia areata. Some clones in this sample may be carry-over from other donors' samples. The chain joins TRBV20-1 to TRBJ2-5; D remains unclear. This specimen consisted of whole blood, obtained in connection with sensitization to the hapten diphenylcyclopropenone (DPC). The CDR3 DNA reads as TGCAGTGCTAGATGGCTCGCTGAGACCCAGTACTTC. Amino acids: CSARWLAETQYF.